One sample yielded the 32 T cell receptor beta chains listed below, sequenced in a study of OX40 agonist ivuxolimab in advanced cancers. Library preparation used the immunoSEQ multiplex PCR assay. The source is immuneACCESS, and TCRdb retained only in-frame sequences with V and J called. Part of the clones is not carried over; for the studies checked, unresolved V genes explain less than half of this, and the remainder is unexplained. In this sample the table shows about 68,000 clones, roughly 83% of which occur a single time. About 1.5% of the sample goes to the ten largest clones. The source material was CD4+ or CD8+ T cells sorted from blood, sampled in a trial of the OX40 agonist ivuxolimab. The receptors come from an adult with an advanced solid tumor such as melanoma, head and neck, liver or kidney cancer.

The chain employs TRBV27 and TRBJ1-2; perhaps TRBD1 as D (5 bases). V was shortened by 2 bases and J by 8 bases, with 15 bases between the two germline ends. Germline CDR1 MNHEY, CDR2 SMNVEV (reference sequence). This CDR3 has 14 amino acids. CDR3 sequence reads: CASSLRRDSGGYTF. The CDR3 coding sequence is TGTGCCAGCAGTTTACGACGGGACTCAGGGGGCTACACCTTC.

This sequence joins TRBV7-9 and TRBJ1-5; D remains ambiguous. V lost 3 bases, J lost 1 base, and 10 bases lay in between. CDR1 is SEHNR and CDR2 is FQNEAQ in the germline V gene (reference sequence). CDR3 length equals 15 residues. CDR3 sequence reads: CASSFSGASNQPQHF. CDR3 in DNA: TGTGCCAGCAGCTTCTCAGGAGCCAGCAATCAGCCCCAGCATTTT.

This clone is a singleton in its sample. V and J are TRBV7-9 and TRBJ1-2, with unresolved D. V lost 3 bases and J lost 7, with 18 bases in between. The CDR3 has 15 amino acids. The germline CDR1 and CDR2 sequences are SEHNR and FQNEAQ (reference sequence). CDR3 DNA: TGTGCCAGCAGCTTGGGGAGCCTTCAGAGCGGTGGCTACACCTTC. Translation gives CASSLGSLQSGGYTF.

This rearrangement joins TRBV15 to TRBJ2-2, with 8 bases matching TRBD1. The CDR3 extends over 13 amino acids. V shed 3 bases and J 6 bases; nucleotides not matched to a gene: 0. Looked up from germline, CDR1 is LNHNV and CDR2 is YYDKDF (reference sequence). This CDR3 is CATSRDRAGELFF. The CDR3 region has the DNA TGTGCCACCAGCAGGGACAGGGCCGGGGAGCTGTTTTTT.

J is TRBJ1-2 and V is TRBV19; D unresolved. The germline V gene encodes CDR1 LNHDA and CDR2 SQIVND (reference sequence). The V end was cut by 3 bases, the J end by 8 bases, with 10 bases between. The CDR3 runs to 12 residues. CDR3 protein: CASSIGQKGYTF. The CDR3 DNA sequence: TGTGCCAGTAGTATCGGCCAGAAGGGCTACACCTTC.

The chain's CDR3 is CASSPHTSGSYEQYF. For the CDR3, the DNA is TGTGCCAGCAGTCCTCACACTAGCGGGAGCTACGAGCAGTACTTC. The J gene is TRBJ2-7, the V gene TRBV28; 11 nucleotides align to TRBD2. The germline V gene encodes CDR1 MDHEN and CDR2 SYDVKM. V lost 5 bases, J lost 3 bases, and 6 bases stayed unmatched. This CDR3 spans 15 amino acids.

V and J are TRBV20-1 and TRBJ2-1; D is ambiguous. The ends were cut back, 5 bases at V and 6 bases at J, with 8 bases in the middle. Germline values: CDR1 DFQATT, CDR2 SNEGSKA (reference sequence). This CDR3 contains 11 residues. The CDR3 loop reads CSAHGPNEQFF. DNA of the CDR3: TGCAGTGCTCACGGACCCAATGAGCAGTTCTTC.

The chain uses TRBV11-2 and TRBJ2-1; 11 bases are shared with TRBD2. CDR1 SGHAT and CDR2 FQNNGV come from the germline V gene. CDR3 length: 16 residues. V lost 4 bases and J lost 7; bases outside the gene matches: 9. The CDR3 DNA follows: TGTGCCAGCAGCTCGATAGCGGGGGGGAGTAATAATGAGCAGTTCTTC. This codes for CASSSIAGGSNNEQFF.

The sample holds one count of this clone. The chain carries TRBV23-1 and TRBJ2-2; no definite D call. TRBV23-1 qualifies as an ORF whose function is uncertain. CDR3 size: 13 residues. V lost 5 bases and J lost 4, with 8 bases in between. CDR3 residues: CASSTQRTGELFF. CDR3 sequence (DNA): TGCGCCAGCAGTACACAGCGCACCGGGGAGCTGTTTTTT.

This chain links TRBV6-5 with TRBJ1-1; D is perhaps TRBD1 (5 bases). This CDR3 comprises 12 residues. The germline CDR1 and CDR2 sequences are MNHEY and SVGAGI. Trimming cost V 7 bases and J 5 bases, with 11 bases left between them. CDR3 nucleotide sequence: TGTGCCAGCACCAACGGGGCTACTGAAGCTTTCTTT. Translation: CASTNGATEAFF.

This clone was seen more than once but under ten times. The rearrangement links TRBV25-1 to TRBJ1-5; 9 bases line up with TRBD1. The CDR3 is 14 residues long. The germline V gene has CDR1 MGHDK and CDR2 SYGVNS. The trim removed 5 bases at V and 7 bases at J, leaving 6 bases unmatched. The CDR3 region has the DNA TGTGCCAGCAGTCCCGGGACAGGGACCCAGCCCCAGCATTTT. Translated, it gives CASSPGTGTQPQHF.

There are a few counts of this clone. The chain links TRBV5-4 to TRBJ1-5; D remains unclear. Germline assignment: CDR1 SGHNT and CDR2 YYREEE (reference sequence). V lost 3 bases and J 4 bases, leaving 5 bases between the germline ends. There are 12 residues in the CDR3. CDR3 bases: TGTGCCAGCAGCTCCCCTAATCAGCCCCAGCATTTT. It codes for CASSSPNQPQHF.

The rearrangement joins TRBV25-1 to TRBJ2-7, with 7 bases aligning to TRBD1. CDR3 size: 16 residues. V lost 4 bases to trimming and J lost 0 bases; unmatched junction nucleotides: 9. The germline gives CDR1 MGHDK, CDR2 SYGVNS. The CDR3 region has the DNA TGTGCCAGCAGTGGCCGGAGACAGGGATCCTCCTACGAGCAGTACTTC. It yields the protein CASSGRRQGSSYEQYF.

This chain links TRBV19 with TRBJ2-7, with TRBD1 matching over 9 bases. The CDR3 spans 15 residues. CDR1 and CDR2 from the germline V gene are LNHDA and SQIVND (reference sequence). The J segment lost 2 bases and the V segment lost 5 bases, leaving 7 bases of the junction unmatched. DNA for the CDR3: TGTGCCAGTAGTCGGAAGGACAGGGGTCCCTACGAGCAGTACTTC. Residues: CASSRKDRGPYEQYF.

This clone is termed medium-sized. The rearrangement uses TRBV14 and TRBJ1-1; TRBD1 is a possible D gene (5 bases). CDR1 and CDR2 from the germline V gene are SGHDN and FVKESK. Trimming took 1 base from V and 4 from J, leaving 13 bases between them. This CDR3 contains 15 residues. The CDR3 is CASSQVSGGITEAFF. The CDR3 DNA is TGTGCCAGCAGCCAAGTGAGTGGGGGAATCACTGAAGCTTTCTTT.

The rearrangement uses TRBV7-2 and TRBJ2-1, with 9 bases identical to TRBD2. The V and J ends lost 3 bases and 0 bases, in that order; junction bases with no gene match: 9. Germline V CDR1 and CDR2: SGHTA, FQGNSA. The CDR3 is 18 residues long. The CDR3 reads CASSFGGGAGSSYNEQFF. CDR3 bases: TGTGCCAGCAGCTTCGGCGGGGGGGCCGGTAGCTCCTACAATGAGCAGTTCTTC.

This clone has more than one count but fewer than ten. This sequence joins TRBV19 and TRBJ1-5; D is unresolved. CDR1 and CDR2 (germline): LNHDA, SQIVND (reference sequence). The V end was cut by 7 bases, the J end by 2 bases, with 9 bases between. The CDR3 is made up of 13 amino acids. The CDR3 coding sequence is TGTGCCAGTATGGCCCGGGGCAATCAGCCCCAGCATTTT. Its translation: CASMARGNQPQHF.

For the CDR3, the DNA is TGTGCCAGCTCACCCTTCGCAGGGGCCCAAGAGACCCAGTACTTC. This encodes CASSPFAGAQETQYF. This chain uses TRBV18 with TRBJ2-5, with D perhaps TRBD1 (6 bases). This CDR3 has 15 residues. Germline V CDR1 and CDR2: KGHSH, LQKENI. V lost 3 bases and J 1 base, leaving 12 bases between the germline ends.

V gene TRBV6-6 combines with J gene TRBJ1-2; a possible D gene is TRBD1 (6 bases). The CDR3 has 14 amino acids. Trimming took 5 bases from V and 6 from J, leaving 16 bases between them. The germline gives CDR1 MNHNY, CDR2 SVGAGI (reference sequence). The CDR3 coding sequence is TGTGCCAGCAGTCCGTCCCCAGGGGCCGATGGCTACACCTTC. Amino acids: CASSPSPGADGYTF.

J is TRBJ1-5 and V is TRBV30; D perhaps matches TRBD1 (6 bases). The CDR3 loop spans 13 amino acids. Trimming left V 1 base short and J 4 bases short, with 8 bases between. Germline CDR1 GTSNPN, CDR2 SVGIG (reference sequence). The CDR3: CAWSATGNQPQHF. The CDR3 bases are TGTGCCTGGAGTGCTACAGGGAATCAGCCCCAGCATTTT. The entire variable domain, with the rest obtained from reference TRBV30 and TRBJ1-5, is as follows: SQTIHQWPATLVQPVGSPLSLECTVEGTSNPNLYWYRQAAGRGLQLLFYSVGIGQISSEVPQNLSASRPQDRQFILSSKKLLLSDSGFYLCAWSATGNQPQHFGDGTRLSIL.

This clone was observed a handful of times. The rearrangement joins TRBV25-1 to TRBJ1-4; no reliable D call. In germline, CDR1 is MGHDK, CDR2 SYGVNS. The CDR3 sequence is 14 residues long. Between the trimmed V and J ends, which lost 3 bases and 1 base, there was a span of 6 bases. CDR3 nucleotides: TGTGCCAGCAGTGAGCGGTTAACTAATGAAAAACTGTTTTTT. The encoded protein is CASSERLTNEKLFF.

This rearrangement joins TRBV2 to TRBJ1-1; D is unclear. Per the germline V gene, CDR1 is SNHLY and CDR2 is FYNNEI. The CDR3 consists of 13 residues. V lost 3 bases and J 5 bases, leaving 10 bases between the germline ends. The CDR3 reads CASSEDLGTEAFF. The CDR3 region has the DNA TGTGCCAGCAGTGAGGATCTGGGTACTGAAGCTTTCTTT.

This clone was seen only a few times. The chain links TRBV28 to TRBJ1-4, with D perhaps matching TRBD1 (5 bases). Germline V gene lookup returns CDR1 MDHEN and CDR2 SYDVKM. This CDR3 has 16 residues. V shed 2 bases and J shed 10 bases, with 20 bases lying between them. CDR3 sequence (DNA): TGTGCCAGCAGTTTACAGGACTCGGGACTGACGGGAAAACTGTTTTTT. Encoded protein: CASSLQDSGLTGKLFF.

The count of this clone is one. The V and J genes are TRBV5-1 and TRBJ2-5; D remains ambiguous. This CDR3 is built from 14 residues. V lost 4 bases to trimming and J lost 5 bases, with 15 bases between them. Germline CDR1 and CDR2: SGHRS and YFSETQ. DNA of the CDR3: TGCGCCAGCAGCCCGGTGGTGGGCCCGGAGACCCAGTACTTC. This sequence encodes CASSPVVGPETQYF.

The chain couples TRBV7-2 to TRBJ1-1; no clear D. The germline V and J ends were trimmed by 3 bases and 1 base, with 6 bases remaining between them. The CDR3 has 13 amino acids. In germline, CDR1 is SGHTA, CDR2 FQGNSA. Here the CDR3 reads CASSFNENTEAFF. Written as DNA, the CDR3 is TGTGCCAGCAGCTTTAACGAGAACACTGAAGCTTTCTTT.

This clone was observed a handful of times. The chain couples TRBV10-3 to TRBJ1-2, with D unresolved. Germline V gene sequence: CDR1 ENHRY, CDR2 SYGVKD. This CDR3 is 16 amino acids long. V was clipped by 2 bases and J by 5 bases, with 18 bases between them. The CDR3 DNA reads TGTGCCATCAGTGAGAGGAAGGGCCAACTTCGTTATGGCTACACCTTC. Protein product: CAISERKGQLRYGYTF.

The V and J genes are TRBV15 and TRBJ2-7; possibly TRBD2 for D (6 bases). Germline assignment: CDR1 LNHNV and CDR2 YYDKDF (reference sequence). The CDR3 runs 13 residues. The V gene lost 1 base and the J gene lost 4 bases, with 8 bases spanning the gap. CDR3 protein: CATSRGRGYEQYF. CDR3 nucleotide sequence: TGTGCCACCAGCAGAGGTCGGGGGTACGAGCAGTACTTC.

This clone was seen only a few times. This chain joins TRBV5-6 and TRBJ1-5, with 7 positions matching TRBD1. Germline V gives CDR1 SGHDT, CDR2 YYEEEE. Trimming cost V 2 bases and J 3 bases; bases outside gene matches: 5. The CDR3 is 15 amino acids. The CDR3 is CASSLGTVPNQPQHF. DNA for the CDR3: TGTGCCAGCAGCTTAGGGACAGTCCCCAATCAGCCCCAGCATTTT.

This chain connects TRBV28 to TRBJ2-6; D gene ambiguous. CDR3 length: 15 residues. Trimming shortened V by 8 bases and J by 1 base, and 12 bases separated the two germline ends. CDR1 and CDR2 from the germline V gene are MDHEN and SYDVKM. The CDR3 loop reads CASEVQDSGANVLTF. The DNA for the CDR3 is TGTGCCAGCGAAGTTCAGGATTCTGGGGCCAACGTCCTGACTTTC.

CDR3: CASSPPDGANVLTF. CDR3 nucleotides: TGTGCCAGCTCACCACCAGATGGGGCCAACGTCCTGACTTTC. The chain combines TRBV18 with TRBJ2-6; D gene uncertain. Germline V gene lookup returns CDR1 KGHSH and CDR2 LQKENI. V gave up 0 bases and J gave up 3 bases, with 3 bases separating them. The CDR3 has 14 residues.

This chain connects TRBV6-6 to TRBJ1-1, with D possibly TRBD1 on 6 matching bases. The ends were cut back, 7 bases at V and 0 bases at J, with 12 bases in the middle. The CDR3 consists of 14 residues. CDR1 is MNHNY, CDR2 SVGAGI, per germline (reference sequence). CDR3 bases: TGTGCCAGCACCATAGGGGGGCTGAACACTGAAGCTTTCTTT. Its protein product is CASTIGGLNTEAFF.

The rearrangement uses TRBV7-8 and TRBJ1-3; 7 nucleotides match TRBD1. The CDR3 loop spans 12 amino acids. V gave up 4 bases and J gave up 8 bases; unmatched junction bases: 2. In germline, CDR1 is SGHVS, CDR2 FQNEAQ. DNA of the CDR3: TGTGCCAGCAGCTGGGACAGACACACCATATATTTT. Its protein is CASSWDRHTIYF. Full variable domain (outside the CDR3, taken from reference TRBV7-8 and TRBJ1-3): GAGVSQSPRYKVAKRGQDVALRCDPISGHVSLFWYQQALGQGPEFLTYFQNEAQLDKSGLPSDRFFAERPEGSVSTLKIQRTQQEDSAVYLCASSWDRHTIYFGEGSWLTVV.